The clone carrying this T cell receptor (beta chain) was counted a few times. The target antigen is unknown. This record belongs to a study of radiotherapy plus CTLA-4 blockade in lung cancer. For the study at large: There were objective responses in roughly 18% of patients, and more than 30% had disease control.

Study-level findings and limits: Early blood T cell clone dynamics reportedly forecast response best, with interferon-beta. In blood, after radiotherapy plus ipilimumab, tumor-derived TCR clones expanded.

CDR3 length equals 15 residues. Trimming removed 4 bases from V and 4 bases from J, with 13 bases in between. Germline CDR1 is MNHNS and CDR2 is SASEGT. Measured with immunoSEQ multiplex PCR; TCRdb has only the in-frame clones, and not every one. The sample has about 12,000 clones; roughly four fifths are singletons. The sequencing used peripheral blood, collected from a patient treated with radiotherapy plus ipilimumab. The clonotype comes from a human donor with non-small cell lung cancer that progressed on radiotherapy plus ipilimumab. The chain links TRBV6-1 to TRBJ2-2, with a tentative D call TRBD1 (5 bases). The CDR3 DNA reads TGTGCCAGCAGTGTGTCAGGGTTGGGCACCGGGGAGCTGTTTTTT. Translating it yields CASSVSGLGTGELFF.